This entry lists 10 T cell receptor beta chains sequenced from one sample in a study of T-cell reconstitution after alpha-beta-depleted transplantation in children (dated by TCRdb to about 2016). The treatment or condition tag for this specimen amounts to: allogeneic hematopoietic cell transplantation with graft depleted of TCRalphabeta T cells and CD19 B cells. Libraries came from PCR. Reads for this sample came from an Illumina HiSeq 2500. To normalize quantification of the TCRbeta repertoire, the TCR libraries were built with molecular barcoding that relied on unique molecular identifiers. The public reads were reanalyzed by TCRdb: fastp trimming at Q25, MiXCR alignment, in-frame beta chains only. Entries that share a CDR3 protein sequence are merged under the most common genes and DNA. A total of hundreds of thousands of distinct CDR3 sequences appear in this sample, 13% of them only once. The top ten clonotypes cover around 0.76% of the sample.

The sample in question was PBMCs, obtained before TCRalphabeta/CD19-depleted stem cell transplant. The receptors stem from a girl aged 2-10 years with congenital amegakaryocytic thrombocytopenia, due to receive a stem cell transplant.

This clonotype has ten or more counts. The chain joins TRBV29-1 to TRBJ2-5; TRBD2 might be the D (5 bases). The germline V gene has CDR1 SQVTM and CDR2 ANQGSEA. The CDR3 contains 13 residues. Between the trimmed V and J ends, which lost 8 bases and 4 bases, there was a span of 17 bases. The CDR3 here is CSYSGLAPETQYF. CDR3 coding DNA: TGCAGCTATTCTGGGCTAGCACCAGAGACCCAGTACTTC. The variable domain in full, with the rest retrieved from reference TRBV29-1 and TRBJ2-5, is SAVISQKPSRDICQRGTSLTIQCQVDSQVTMMFWYRQQPGQSLTLIATANQGSEATYESGFVIDKFPISRPNLTFSTLTVSNMSPEDSSIYLCSYSGLAPETQYFGPGTRLLVL.

This clonotype has a count of ten or more. The CDR3 DNA is TGCAGCGTCCTAGCGGGAATCACCTACGAGCAGTACTTC. It specifies CSVLAGITYEQYF. The chain couples TRBV29-1 to TRBJ2-7; 9 nucleotides line up with TRBD2. J lost 2 bases, V lost 6 bases, and 5 bases had no gene match. Germline assignment: CDR1 SQVTM and CDR2 ANQGSEA. CDR3 size: 13 residues.

Only a few counts were recorded for this clonotype. The chain couples TRBV11-2 to TRBJ2-1, with D perhaps given as TRBD1 or TRBD2 (5 bases each). This CDR3 has 18 residues. Germline-derived CDR1 and CDR2 are SGHAT and FQNNGV. Trimming cost V 6 bases and J 8 bases, with 29 bases left between them. This CDR3 reads CASRPGPSVGELMDEQFF. DNA for the CDR3: TGTGCCAGCAGGCCTGGCCCCTCGGTGGGGGAGCTAATGGATGAGCAGTTCTTC.

This clonotype was seen many times. The chain uses TRBV7-9 and TRBJ1-3; no firm D call. The CDR3 runs 17 residues. V dropped 2 bases and J dropped 0 bases, with 14 bases sitting between them. Germline assignment: CDR1 SEHNR and CDR2 FQNEAQ (reference sequence). Here the CDR3 reads CASSLRSPSYSGNTIYF. CDR3 in DNA: TGTGCCAGCAGCTTAAGATCTCCCAGTTACTCTGGAAACACCATATATTTT.

Ten or more counts support this clonotype. The chain carries TRBV20-1 and TRBJ2-7; 11 bases fit TRBD2. The CDR3 extends over 13 amino acids. CDR1 is DFQATT and CDR2 is SNEGSKA in the germline V gene (reference sequence). The V and J ends lost 6 bases and 3 bases, in that order; junction bases with no gene match: 4. In DNA, the CDR3 is TGCAGTGCGCCGCTAGCGGGAGGCTACGAGCAGTACTTC. This sequence encodes CSAPLAGGYEQYF.

There are a few counts of this clonotype. The rearrangement links TRBV5-1 to TRBJ1-1, with D tentatively TRBD1 (6 bases). CDR3 length equals 14 residues. Per germline, CDR1 SGHRS and CDR2 YFSETQ. Trimming shortened V by 4 bases and J by 1 base, and 11 bases separated the two germline ends. CDR3 coding DNA: TGCGCCAGCAGCCGGACAGCTGGGAACACTGAAGCTTTCTTT. Amino acid sequence: CASSRTAGNTEAFF.

In its sample, this clonotype was seen a few times. The chain couples TRBV20-1 to TRBJ2-1; 12 positions agree with TRBD2. The germline V gene has CDR1 DFQATT and CDR2 SNEGSKA (reference sequence). After removal of 4 bases from V and 2 bases from J, the junction contained 6 bases not matched to a gene. CDR3 length: 16 amino acids. The CDR3 DNA sequence: TGCAGTGCTACCCCAGGACTAGCGGGGACCTACAATGAGCAGTTCTTC. Its protein product is CSATPGLAGTYNEQFF.

J is TRBJ1-5 and V is TRBV20-1, with TRBD1 matching 8 bases. Germline values: CDR1 DFQATT, CDR2 SNEGSKA (reference sequence). This CDR3 region has 14 residues. V dropped 4 bases and J dropped 7; count of bases not matched to a gene: 9. The CDR3 DNA follows: TGCAGTGCTACACGGACAGGGCTTGGCCAGCCCCAGCATTTT. Translation gives CSATRTGLGQPQHF.

The chain recombines TRBV5-1 with TRBJ2-1; TRBD2 is a possible D gene (6 bases). This CDR3 has 17 amino acids. Germline CDR1 SGHRS, CDR2 YFSETQ. V lost 1 base to trimming and J lost 2 bases, with 16 bases between them. The CDR3 coding sequence is TGCGCCAGCAGCTTGATAGCGGCTGGGGTCCCCTACAATGAGCAGTTCTTC. As protein: CASSLIAAGVPYNEQFF.

The rearrangement uses TRBV5-1 and TRBJ1-3, with D unclear. The V end lost 3 bases, the J end lost 2 bases, and 12 bases lay between the germline ends. Germline V gene sequence: CDR1 SGHRS, CDR2 YFSETQ. CDR3 length: 15 amino acids. This CDR3 is CASSSESPPGNTIYF. The CDR3 DNA reads TGCGCCAGCAGCTCCGAATCACCCCCTGGAAACACCATATATTTT.